This T cell receptor (beta chain) was documented in a study of cytomegalovirus exposure and HLA in healthy donors. In the study overall: A subsequent analysis reported that the 95 to 150 validation repertoires were produced on the same platform that had also been used for the 500 to 700 first-cohort repertoires.

Broader study findings: A few chains tied to CMV proved CMV antigen-specific in vitro. The tendency of first-cohort TCR clusters to co-occur in the roughly 110 validation repertoires was identified by a subsequent analysis.

As concerns this clone: Its specificity is unknown.

This CDR3 region has 15 residues. V lost 4 bases, J lost 3 bases, and 6 bases stayed unmatched. Germline assignment: CDR1 MNHEY and CDR2 SMNVEV (reference sequence). The protocol was immunoSEQ multiplex PCR, while the TCRdb copy is restricted to in-frame clones and leaves out a portion. Here the sample spans over 250,000 clones, 86% being singletons. This chain links TRBV27 with TRBJ2-1; 7 bases are shared with TRBD1. This clonotype was obtained from a woman aged 18-30 years in good health and CMV-seronegative. The sequenced sample was PBMCs. The DNA for the CDR3 is TGTGCCAGCAGTTGGGGACAGTACAACTACAATGAGCAGTTCTTC. Its protein is CASSWGQYNYNEQFF.